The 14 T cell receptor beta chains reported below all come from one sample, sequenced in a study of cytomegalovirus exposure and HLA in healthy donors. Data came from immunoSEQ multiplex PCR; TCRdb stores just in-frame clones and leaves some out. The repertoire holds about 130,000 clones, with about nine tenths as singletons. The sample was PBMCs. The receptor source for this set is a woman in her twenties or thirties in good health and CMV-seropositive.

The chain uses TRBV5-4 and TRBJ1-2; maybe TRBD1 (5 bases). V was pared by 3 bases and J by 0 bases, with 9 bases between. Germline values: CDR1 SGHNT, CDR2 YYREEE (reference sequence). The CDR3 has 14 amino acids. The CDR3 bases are TGTGCCAGCAGCTATCGGGGGGCTAACTATGGCTACACCTTC. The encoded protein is CASSYRGANYGYTF.

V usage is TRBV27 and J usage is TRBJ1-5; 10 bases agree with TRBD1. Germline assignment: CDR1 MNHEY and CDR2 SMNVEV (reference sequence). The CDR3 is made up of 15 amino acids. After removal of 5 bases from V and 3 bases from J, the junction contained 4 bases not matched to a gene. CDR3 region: CASSLGQGHNQPQHF. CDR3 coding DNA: TGTGCCAGCAGTCTGGGACAGGGGCACAATCAGCCCCAGCATTTT.

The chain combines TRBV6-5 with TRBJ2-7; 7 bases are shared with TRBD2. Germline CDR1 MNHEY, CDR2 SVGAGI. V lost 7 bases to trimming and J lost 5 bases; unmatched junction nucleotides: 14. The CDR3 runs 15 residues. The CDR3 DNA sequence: TGTGCCAGCAAGGGTGCCGGCGGGAGTTCCCACGAGCAGTACTTC. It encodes CASKGAGGSSHEQYF.

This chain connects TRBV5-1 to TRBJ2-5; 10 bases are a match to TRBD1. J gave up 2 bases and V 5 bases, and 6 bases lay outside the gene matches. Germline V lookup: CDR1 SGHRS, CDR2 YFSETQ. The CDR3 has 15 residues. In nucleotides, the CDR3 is TGCGCCAGCAGAATGGACAGGGGGTCGCAAGAGACCCAGTACTTC. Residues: CASRMDRGSQETQYF. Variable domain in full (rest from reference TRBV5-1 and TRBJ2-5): KAGVTQTPRYLIKTRGQQVTLSCSPISGHRSVSWYQQTPGQGLQFLFEYFSETQRNKGNFPGRFSGRQFSNSRSEMNVSTLELGDSALYLCASRMDRGSQETQYFGPGTRLLVL.

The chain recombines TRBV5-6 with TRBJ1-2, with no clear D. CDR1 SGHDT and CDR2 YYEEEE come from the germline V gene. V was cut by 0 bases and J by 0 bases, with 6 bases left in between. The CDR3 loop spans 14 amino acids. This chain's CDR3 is CASSLVNSNYGYTF. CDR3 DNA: TGTGCCAGCAGCTTGGTAAACTCTAACTATGGCTACACCTTC.

The CDR3 reads CASSPHHSGKYNEQFF. CDR3 nucleotide sequence: TGTGCCAGCAGCCCCCACCACAGCGGAAAATACAATGAGCAGTTCTTC. The genes are TRBV11-2 and TRBJ2-1, with D perhaps matching TRBD2 (5 bases). V lost 5 bases and J 4 bases, leaving 18 bases between the germline ends. Germline V gene sequence: CDR1 SGHAT, CDR2 FQNNGV. CDR3 length: 16 amino acids.

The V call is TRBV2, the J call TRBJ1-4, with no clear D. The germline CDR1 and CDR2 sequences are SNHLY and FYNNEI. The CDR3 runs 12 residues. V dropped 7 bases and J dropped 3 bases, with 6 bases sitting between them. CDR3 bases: TGTGCCAGCACCCCCGCTAATGAAAAACTGTTTTTT. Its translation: CASTPANEKLFF.

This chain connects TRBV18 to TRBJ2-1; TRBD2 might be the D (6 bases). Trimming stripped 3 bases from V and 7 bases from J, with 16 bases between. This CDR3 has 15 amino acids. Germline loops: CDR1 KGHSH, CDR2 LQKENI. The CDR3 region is CASSPAGVRGNEQFF. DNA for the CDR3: TGTGCCAGCTCACCCGCCGGGGTCCGGGGGAATGAGCAGTTCTTC. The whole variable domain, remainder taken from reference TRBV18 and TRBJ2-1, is NAGVMQNPRHLVRRRGQEARLRCSPMKGHSHVYWYRQLPEEGLKFMVYLQKENIIDESGMPKERFSAEFPKEGPSILRIQQVVRGDSAAYFCASSPAGVRGNEQFFGPGTRLTVL.

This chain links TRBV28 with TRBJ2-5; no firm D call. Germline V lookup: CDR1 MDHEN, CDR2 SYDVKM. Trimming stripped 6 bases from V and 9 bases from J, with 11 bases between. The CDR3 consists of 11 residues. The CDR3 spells CASSRGRAQYF. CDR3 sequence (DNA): TGTGCCAGCAGCCGAGGTCGCGCCCAGTACTTC. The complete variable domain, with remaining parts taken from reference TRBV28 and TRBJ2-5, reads DVKVTQSSRYLVKRTGEKVFLECVQDMDHENMFWYRQDPGLGLRLIYFSYDVKMKEKGDIPEGYSVSREKKERFSLILESASTNQTSMYLCASSRGRAQYFGPGTRLLVL.

The DNA of the CDR3 is TGTGCCACCAGCAGGGACCGGGACAGCTCCTACGAGCAGTACTTC. Its translation: CATSRDRDSSYEQYF. The chain uses TRBV15 and TRBJ2-7, with 7 bases identical to TRBD1. The V gene end was trimmed by 3 bases and the J gene end by 0 bases; junction bases not matched to a gene: 5. The germline gives CDR1 LNHNV, CDR2 YYDKDF (reference sequence). This CDR3 is built from 15 residues.

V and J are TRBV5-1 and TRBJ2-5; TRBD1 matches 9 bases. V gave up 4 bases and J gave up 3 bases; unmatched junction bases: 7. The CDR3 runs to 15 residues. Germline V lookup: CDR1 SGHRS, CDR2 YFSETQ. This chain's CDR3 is CASSVPGQGKETQYF. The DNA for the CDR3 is TGCGCCAGCAGCGTACCGGGACAGGGCAAAGAGACCCAGTACTTC.

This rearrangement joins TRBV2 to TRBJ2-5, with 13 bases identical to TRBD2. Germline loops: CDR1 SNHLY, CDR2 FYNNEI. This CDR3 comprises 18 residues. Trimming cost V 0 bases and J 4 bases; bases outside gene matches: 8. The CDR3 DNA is TGTGCCAGCAGTGAAGCGATACTAGCGGGGGGGCTGGGAGAGACCCAGTACTTC. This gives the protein CASSEAILAGGLGETQYF.

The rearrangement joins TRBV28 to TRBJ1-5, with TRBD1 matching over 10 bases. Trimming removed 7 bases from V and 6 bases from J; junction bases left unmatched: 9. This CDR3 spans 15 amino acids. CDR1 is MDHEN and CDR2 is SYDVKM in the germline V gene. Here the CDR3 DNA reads TGTGCCAGCACCTTAAAGGGACAGGGGAGTCAGCCCCAGCATTTT. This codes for CASTLKGQGSQPQHF.

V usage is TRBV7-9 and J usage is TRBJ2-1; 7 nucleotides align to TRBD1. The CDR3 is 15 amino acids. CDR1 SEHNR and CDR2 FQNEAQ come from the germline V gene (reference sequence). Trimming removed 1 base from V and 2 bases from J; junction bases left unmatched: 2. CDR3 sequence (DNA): TGTGCCAGCAGCTTAGGGCAGGGGGCCTACAATGAGCAGTTCTTC. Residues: CASSLGQGAYNEQFF.